This T cell receptor (beta chain) was sequenced during a study of blood T cell repertoires in COVID-19. The table came from immunoSEQ multiplex PCR; TCRdb's copy has only in-frame clones and leaves some out. The sample comprises nearly 250,000 clones, about 84% of which are singletons, and approximately 6.2% rests with the top ten. The CDR3 has 15 residues. Trimming removed 5 bases from V and 1 base from J; junction bases left unmatched: 7. Germline loops: CDR1 MNHEY, CDR2 SVGAGI. This receptor was obtained from a woman of 80 years or more with COVID-19, enrolled during active disease. J is TRBJ1-1 and V is TRBV6-5, with TRBD1 matching 7 bases. The sample comprised peripheral blood. The CDR3: CASSPRGTANTEAFF. The DNA for the CDR3 is TGTGCCAGCAGTCCCCGTGGGACAGCGAACACTGAAGCTTTCTTT.